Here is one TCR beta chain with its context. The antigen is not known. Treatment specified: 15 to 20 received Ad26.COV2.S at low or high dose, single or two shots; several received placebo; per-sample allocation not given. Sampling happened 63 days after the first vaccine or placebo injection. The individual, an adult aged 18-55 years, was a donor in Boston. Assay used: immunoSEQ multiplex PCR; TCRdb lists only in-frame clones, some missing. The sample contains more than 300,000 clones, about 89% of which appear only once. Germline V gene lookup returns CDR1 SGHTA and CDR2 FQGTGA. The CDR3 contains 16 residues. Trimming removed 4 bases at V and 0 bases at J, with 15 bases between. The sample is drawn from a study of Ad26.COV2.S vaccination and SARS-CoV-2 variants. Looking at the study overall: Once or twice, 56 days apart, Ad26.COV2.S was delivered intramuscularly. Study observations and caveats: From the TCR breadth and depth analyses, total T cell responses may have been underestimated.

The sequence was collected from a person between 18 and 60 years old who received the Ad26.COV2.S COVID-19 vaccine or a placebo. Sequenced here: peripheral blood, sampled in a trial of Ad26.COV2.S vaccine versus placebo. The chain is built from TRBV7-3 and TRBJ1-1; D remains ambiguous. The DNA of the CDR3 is TGTGCCAGCAGCTACTCCCGGGGATACATGAACACTGAAGCTTTCTTT. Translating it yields CASSYSRGYMNTEAFF.